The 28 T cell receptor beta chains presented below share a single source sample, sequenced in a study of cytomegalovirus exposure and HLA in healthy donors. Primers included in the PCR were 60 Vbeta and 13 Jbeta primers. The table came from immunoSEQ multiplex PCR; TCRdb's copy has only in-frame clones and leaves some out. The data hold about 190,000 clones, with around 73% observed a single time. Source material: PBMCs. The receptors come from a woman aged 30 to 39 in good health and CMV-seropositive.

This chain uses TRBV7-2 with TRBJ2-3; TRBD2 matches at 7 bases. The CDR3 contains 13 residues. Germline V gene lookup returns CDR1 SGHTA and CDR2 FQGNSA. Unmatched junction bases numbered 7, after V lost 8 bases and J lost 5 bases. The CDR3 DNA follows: TGTGCCAGCTTAGACGGGAGGAAAGATACGCAGTATTTT. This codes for CASLDGRKDTQYF. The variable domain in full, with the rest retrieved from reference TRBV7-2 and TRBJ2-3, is GAGVSQSPSNKVTEKGKDVELRCDPISGHTALYWYRQSLGQGLEFLIYFQGNSAPDKSGLPSDRFSAERTGGSVSTLTIQRTQQEDSAVYLCASLDGRKDTQYFGPGTRLTVL.

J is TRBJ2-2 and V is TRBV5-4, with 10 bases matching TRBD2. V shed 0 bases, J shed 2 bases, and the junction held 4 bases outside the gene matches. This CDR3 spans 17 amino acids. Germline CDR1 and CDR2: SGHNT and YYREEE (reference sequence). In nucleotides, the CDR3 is TGTGCCAGCAGCTTGGAGCTAGCGGGAGCAAACACCGGGGAGCTGTTTTTT. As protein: CASSLELAGANTGELFF. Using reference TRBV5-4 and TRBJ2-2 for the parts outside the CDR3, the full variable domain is ETGVTQSPTHLIKTRGQQVTLRCSSQSGHNTVSWYQQALGQGPQFIFQYYREEENGRGNFPPRFSGLQFPNYSSELNVNALELDDSALYLCASSLELAGANTGELFFGEGSRLTVL.

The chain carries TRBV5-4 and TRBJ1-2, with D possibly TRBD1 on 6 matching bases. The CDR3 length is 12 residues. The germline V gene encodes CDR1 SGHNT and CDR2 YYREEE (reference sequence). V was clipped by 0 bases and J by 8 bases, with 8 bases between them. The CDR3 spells CASSLGDTGYTF. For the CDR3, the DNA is TGTGCCAGCAGCTTGGGGGACACCGGCTACACCTTC.

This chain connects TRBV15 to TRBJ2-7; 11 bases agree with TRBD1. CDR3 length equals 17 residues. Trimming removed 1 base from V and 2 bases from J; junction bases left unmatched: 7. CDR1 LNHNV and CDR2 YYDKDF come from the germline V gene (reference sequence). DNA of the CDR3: TGTGCCACCAGCAGAGCCCCGGACAGGGGGCAAGCCTACGAGCAGTACTTC. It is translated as CATSRAPDRGQAYEQYF.

In nucleotides, the CDR3 is TGTGCCAGCTCACTGGGACAGCTAGACTATGGCTACACCTTC. Translating it yields CASSLGQLDYGYTF. This chain joins TRBV18 and TRBJ1-2; 7 bases agree with TRBD1. Trimming removed 4 bases from V and 3 bases from J; junction bases left unmatched: 5. This CDR3 has 14 residues. Germline CDR1 KGHSH, CDR2 LQKENI.

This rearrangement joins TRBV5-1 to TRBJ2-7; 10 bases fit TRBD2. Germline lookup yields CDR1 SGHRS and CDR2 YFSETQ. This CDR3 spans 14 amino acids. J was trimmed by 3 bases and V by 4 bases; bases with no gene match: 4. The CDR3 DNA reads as TGCGCCAGCAGCACTAGCGGGACCAACTACGAGCAGTACTTC. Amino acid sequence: CASSTSGTNYEQYF.

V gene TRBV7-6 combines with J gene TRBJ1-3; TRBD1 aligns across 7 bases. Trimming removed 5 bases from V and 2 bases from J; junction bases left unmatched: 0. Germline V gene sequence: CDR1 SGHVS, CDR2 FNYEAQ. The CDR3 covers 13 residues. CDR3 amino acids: CASSTGAGNTIYF. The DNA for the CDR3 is TGTGCCAGCAGCACAGGGGCTGGAAACACCATATATTTT. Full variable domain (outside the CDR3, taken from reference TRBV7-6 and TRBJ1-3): GAGVSQSPRYKVTKRGQDVALRCDPISGHVSLYWYRQALGQGPEFLTYFNYEAQQDKSGLPNDRFSAERPEGSISTLTIQRTEQRDSAMYRCASSTGAGNTIYFGEGSWLTVV.

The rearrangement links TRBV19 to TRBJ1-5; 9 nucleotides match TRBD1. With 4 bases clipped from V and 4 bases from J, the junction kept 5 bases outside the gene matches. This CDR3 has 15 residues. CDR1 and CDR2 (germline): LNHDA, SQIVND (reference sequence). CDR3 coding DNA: TGTGCCAGTAGTACAACAGGGGGCGCGAATCAGCCCCAGCATTTT. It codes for CASSTTGGANQPQHF.

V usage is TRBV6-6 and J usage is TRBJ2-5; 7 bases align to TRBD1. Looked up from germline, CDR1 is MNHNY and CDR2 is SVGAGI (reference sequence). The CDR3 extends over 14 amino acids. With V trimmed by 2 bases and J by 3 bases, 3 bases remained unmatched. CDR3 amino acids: CASSYPGQKETQYF. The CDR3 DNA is TGTGCCAGCAGTTACCCGGGACAGAAAGAGACCCAGTACTTC.

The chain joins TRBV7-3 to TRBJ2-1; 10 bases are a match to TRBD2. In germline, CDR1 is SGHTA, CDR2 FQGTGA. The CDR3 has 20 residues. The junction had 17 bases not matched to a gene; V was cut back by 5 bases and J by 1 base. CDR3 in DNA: TGTGCCAGCAGCGTACTCCACAGGGGAACTAGCGGGGCGTCCTACAATGAGCAGTTCTTC. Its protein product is CASSVLHRGTSGASYNEQFF.

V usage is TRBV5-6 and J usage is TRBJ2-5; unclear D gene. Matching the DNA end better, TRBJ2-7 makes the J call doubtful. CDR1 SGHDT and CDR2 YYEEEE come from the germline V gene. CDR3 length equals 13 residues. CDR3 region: CASRHGGSYEQYF. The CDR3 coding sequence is TGTGCCAGCCGCCACGGCGGCTCCTACGAGCAGTACTTC.

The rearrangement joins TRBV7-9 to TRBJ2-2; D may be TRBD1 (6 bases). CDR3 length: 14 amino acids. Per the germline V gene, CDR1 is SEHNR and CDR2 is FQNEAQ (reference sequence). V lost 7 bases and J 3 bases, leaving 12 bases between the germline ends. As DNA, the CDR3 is TGTGCCAGCACCCGACAGGATTACACCGGGGAGCTGTTTTTT. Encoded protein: CASTRQDYTGELFF.

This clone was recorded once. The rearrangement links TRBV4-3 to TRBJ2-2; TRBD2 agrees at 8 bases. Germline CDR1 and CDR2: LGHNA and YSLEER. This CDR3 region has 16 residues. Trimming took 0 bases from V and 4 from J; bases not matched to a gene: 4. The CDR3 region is CASSQDPGGSTGELFF. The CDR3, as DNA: TGCGCCAGCAGCCAAGATCCGGGAGGGTCCACCGGGGAGCTGTTTTTT.

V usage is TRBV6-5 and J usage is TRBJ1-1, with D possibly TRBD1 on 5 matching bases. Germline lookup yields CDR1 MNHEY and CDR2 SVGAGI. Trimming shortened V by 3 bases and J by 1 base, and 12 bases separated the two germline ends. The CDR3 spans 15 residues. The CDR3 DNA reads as TGTGCCAGCAGTTATTCCGGGACTTCGAACACTGAAGCTTTCTTT. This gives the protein CASSYSGTSNTEAFF.

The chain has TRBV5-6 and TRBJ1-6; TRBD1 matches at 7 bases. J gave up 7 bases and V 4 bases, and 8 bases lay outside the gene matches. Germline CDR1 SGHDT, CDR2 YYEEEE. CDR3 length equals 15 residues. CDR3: CASSPRQGGNSPLHF. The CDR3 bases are TGTGCCAGCAGCCCTCGACAGGGCGGAAATTCACCCCTCCACTTT. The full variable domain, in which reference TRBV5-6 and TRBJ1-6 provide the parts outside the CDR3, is DAGVTQSPTHLIKTRGQQVTLRCSPKSGHDTVSWYQQALGQGPQFIFQYYEEEERQRGNFPDRFSGHQFPNYSSELNVNALLLGDSALYLCASSPRQGGNSPLHFGNGTRLTVT.

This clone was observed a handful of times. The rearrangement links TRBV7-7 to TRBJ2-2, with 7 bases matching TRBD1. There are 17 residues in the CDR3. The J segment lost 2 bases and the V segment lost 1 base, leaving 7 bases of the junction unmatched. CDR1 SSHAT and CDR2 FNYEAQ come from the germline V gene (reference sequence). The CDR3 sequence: CASSLGQRTGNTGELFF. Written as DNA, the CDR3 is TGTGCCAGCAGCTTAGGCCAGCGGACAGGCAACACCGGGGAGCTGTTTTTT.

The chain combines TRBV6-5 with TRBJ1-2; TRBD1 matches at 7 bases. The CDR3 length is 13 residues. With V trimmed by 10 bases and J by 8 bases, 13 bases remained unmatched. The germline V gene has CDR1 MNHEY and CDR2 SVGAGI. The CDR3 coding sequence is TGTGCCACGAGAAACAGGGGTTTTAGGGGCTACACCTTC. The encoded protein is CATRNRGFRGYTF.

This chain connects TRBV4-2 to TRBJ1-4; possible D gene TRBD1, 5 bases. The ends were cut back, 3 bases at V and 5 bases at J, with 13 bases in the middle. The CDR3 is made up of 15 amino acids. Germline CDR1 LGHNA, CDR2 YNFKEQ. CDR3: CASSQIQDWNEKLFF. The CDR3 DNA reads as TGTGCCAGCAGCCAGATACAGGATTGGAATGAAAAACTGTTTTTT.

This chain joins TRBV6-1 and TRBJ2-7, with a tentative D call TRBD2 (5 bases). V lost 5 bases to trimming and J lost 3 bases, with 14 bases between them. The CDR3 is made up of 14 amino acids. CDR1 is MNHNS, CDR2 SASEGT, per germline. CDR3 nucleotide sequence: TGTGCCAGCAGTAGGGATCGAGGAGGCTACGAGCAGTACTTC. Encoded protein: CASSRDRGGYEQYF.

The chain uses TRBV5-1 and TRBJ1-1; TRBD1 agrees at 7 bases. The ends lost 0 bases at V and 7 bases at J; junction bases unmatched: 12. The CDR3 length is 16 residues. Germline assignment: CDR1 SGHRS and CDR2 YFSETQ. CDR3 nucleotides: TGCGCCAGCAGCTTGGAGGGGGCCACCCCCCCCAGTGAAGCTTTCTTT. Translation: CASSLEGATPPSEAFF.

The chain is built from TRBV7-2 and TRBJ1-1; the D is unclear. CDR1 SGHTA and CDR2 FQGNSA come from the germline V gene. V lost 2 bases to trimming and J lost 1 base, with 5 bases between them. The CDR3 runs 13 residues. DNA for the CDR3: TGTGCCAGCAGCTTACTAGGGAACACTGAAGCTTTCTTT. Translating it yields CASSLLGNTEAFF.

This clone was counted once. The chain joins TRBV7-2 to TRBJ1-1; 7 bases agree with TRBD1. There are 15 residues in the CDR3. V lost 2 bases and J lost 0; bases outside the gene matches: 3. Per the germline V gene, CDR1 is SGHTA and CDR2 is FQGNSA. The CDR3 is CASSLFQGVNTEAFF. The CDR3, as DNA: TGTGCCAGCAGCTTATTTCAGGGGGTGAACACTGAAGCTTTCTTT.

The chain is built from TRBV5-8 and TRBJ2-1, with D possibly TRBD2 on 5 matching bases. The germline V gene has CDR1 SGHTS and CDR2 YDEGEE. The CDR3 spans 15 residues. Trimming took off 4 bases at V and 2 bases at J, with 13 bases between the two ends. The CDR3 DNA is TGTGCCAGCAGCGCCGGGATAAGCGCCTACAATGAGCAGTTCTTC. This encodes CASSAGISAYNEQFF.

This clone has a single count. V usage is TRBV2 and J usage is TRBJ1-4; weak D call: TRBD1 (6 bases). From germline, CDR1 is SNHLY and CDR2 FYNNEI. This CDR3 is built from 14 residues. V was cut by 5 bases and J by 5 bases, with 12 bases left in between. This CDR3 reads CASSQRTENEKLFF. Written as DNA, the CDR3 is TGTGCCAGCAGTCAGAGGACAGAGAATGAAAAACTGTTTTTT.

The chain's CDR3 is CASSPGTGRTEAFF. In DNA form, the CDR3 reads TGTGCCAGCTCGCCCGGGACAGGGCGCACTGAAGCTTTCTTT. This chain connects TRBV18 to TRBJ1-1; 9 bases are shared with TRBD1. The CDR3 runs 14 residues. Trimming removed 6 bases from V and 4 bases from J; junction bases left unmatched: 6. Germline V gene sequence: CDR1 KGHSH, CDR2 LQKENI.

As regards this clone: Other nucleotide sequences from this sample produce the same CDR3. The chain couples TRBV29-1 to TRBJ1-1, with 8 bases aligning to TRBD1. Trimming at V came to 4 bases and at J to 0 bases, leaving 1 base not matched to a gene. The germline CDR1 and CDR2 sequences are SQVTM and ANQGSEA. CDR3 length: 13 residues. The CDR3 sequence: CSVAGQVNTEAFF. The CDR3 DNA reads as TGCAGCGTTGCGGGACAGGTGAACACTGAAGCTTTCTTT.

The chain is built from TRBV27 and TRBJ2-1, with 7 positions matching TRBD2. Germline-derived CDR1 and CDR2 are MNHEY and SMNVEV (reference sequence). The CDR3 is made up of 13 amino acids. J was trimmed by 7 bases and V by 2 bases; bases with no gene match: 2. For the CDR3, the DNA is TGTGCCAGCAGTTTAAGACTAGCAAATGAGCAGTTCTTC. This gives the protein CASSLRLANEQFF.

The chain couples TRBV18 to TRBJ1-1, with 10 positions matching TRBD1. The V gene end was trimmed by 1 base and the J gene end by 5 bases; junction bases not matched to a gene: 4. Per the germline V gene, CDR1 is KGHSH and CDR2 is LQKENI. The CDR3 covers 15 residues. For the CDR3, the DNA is TGTGCCAGCTCACCACGGACAGGGGGTGCGACTGAAGCTTTCTTT. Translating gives CASSPRTGGATEAFF. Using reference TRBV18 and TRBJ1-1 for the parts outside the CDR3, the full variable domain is NAGVMQNPRHLVRRRGQEARLRCSPMKGHSHVYWYRQLPEEGLKFMVYLQKENIIDESGMPKERFSAEFPKEGPSILRIQQVVRGDSAAYFCASSPRTGGATEAFFGQGTRLTVV.